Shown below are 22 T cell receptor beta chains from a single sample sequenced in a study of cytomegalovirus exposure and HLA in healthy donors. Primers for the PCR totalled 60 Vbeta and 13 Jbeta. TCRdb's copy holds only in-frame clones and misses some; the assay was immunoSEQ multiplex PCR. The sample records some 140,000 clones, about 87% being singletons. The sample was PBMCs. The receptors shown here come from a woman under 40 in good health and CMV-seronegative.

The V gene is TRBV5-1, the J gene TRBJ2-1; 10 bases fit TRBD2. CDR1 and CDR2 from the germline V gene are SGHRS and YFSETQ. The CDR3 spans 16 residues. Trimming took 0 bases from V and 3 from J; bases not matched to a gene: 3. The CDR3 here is CASSLVLAGVYNEQFF. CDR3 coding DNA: TGCGCCAGCAGCTTGGTGCTAGCGGGGGTCTACAATGAGCAGTTCTTC.

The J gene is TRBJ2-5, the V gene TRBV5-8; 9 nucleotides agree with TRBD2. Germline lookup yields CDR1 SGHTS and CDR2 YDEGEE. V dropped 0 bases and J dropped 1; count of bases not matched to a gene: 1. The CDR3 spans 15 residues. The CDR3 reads CASSLGLAVQETQYF. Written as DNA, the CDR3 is TGTGCCAGCAGCTTGGGACTAGCGGTCCAAGAGACCCAGTACTTC.

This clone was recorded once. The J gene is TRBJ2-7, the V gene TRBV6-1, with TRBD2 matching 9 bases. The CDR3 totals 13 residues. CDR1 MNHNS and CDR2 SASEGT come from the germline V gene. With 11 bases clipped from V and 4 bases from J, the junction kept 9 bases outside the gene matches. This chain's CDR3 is CAGGGLAVYEQYF. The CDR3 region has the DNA TGTGCCGGCGGGGGACTAGCAGTTTACGAGCAGTACTTC.

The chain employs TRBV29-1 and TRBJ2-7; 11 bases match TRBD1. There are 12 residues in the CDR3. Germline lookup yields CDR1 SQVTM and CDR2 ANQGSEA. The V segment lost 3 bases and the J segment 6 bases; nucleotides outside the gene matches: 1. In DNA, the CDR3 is TGCAGCGTTGAGGGGACAGGGGGCGAGCAGTACTTC. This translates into CSVEGTGGEQYF.

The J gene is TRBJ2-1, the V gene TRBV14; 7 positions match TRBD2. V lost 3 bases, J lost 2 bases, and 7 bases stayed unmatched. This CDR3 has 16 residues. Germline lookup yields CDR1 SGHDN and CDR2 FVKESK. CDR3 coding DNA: TGTGCCAGCAGCCAGATTCTCAGCGGGACCTACAATGAGCAGTTCTTC. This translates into CASSQILSGTYNEQFF.

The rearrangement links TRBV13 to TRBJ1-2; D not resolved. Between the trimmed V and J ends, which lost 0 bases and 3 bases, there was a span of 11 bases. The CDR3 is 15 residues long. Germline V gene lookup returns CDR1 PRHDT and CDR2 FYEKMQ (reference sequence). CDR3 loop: CASSLGLGGHYGYTF. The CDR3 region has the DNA TGTGCCAGCAGCTTAGGCCTCGGCGGGCACTATGGCTACACCTTC.

The CDR3 bases are TGTGCCAGCAGCCGACAGAGGGAAAAACTGTTTTTT. This translates into CASSRQREKLFF. The chain couples TRBV7-2 to TRBJ1-4; TRBD1 is a possible D gene (5 bases). This CDR3 spans 12 amino acids. The V end lost 5 bases, the J end lost 8 bases, and 9 bases lay between the germline ends. Germline V CDR1 and CDR2: SGHTA, FQGNSA.

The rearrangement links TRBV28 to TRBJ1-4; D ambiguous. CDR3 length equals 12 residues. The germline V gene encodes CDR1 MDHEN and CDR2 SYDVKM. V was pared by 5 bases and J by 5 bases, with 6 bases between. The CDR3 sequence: CASSPYNEKLFF. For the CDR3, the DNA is TGTGCCAGCAGTCCCTACAATGAAAAACTGTTTTTT.

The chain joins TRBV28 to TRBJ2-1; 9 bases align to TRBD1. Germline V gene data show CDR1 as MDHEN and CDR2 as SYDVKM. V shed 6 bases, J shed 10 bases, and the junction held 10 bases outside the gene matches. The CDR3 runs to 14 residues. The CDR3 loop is CASSVGDRVLEQFF. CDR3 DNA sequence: TGTGCCAGCAGCGTAGGGGACAGGGTCTTGGAGCAGTTCTTC.

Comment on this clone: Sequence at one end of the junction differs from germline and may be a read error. The CDR3 loop reads CASSLSGSAQNF. The CDR3 DNA reads TGTGCCAGCAGCTTATCAGGGTCCGCCCAGAACTTC. V gene TRBV7-8 combines with J gene TRBJ2-7; TRBD1 is a possible D gene (5 bases). Per germline, CDR1 SGHVS and CDR2 FQNEAQ. The CDR3 extends over 12 amino acids.

CDR3 amino acids: CASSHNVEGYYGYTF. Written as DNA, the CDR3 is TGTGCCAGCAGTCATAACGTGGAGGGATACTATGGCTACACCTTC. The chain uses TRBV5-4 and TRBJ1-2; unclear D gene. V was shortened by 5 bases and J by 3 bases, with 17 bases between the two germline ends. Germline CDR1 reads SGHNT; CDR2 reads YYREEE (reference sequence). This CDR3 contains 15 residues.

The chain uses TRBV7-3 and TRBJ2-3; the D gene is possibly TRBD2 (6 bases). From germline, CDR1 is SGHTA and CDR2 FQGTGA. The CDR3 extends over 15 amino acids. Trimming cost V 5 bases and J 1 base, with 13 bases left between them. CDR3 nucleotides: TGTGCCAGCAGCGCCCCGGGGGATGGCACAGATACGCAGTATTTT. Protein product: CASSAPGDGTDTQYF.

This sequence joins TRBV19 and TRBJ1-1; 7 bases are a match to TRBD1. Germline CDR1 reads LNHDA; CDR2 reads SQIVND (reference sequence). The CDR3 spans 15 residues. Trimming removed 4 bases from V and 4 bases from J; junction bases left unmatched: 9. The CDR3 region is CASSRDRVGATEAFF. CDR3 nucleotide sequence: TGTGCCAGTAGTAGAGACAGGGTTGGTGCCACTGAAGCTTTCTTT.

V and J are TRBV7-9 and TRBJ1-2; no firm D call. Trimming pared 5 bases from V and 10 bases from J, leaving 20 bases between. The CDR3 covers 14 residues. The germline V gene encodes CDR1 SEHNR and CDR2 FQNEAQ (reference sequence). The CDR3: CASSPSLEPAPYTF. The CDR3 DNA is TGTGCCAGCAGCCCGAGCCTAGAACCAGCCCCCTACACCTTC.

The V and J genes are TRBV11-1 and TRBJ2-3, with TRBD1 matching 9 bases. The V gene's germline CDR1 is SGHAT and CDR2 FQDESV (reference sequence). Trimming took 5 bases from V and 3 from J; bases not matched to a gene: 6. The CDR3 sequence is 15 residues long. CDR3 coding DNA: TGTGCCAGCAGCCGGGGACAGGGCCAGACAGATACGCAGTATTTT. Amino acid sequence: CASSRGQGQTDTQYF.

The CDR3 DNA is TGTGCCACACTAGCGGGAGGAACTAGTGAGCAGTTCTTC. This sequence encodes CATLAGGTSEQFF. This chain uses TRBV18 with TRBJ2-1; 12 bases agree with TRBD2. Germline CDR1 is KGHSH and CDR2 is LQKENI. The CDR3 has 13 amino acids. V lost 10 bases, J lost 9 bases, and 7 bases stayed unmatched. Full variable domain (remainder filled in from reference TRBV18 and TRBJ2-1): NAGVMQNPRHLVRRRGQEARLRCSPMKGHSHVYWYRQLPEEGLKFMVYLQKENIIDESGMPKERFSAEFPKEGPSILRIQQVVRGDSAAYFCATLAGGTSEQFFGPGTRLTVL.

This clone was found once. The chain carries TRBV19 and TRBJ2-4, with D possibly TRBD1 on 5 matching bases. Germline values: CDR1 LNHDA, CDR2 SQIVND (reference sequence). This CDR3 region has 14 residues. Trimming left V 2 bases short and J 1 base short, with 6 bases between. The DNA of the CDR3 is TGTGCCAGTAGTATATGGGGCGCCAAAAACATTCAGTACTTC. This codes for CASSIWGAKNIQYF.

As DNA, the CDR3 is TGTGCCAGCAGCCAAGTGGGACCGGGACAGACCTACGAGCAGTACTTC. Translating it yields CASSQVGPGQTYEQYF. The chain has TRBV14 and TRBJ2-7; TRBD1 agrees at 7 bases. The CDR3 covers 16 residues. The junction had 8 bases not matched to a gene; V was cut back by 1 base and J by 2 bases. Looked up from germline, CDR1 is SGHDN and CDR2 is FVKESK.

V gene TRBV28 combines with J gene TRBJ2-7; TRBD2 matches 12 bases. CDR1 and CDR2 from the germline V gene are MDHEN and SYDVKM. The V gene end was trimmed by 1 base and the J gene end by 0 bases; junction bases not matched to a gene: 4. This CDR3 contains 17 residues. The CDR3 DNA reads TGTGCCAGCAGTTTATTTAAGACTAGCGGGGGCTCCTACGAGCAGTACTTC. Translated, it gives CASSLFKTSGGSYEQYF.

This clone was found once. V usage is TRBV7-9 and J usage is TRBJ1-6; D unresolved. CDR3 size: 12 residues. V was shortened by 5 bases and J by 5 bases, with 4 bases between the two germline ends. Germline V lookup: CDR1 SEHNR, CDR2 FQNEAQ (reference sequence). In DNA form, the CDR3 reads TGTGCCAGCAGCGTAAATAATTCACCCCTCCACTTT. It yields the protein CASSVNNSPLHF.

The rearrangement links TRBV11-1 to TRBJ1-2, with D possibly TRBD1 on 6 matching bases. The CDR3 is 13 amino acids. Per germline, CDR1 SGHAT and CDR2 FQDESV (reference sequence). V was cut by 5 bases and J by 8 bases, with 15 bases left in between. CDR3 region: CASSPPGHHGYTF. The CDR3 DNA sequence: TGTGCCAGCAGCCCCCCGGGACATCACGGCTACACCTTC.

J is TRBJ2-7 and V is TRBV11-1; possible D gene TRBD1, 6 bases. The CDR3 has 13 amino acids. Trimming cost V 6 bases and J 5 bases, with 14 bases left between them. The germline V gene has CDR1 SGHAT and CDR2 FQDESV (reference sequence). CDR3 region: CASSFPQGNEQYF. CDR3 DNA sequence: TGTGCCAGCAGTTTCCCCCAGGGGAACGAGCAGTACTTC.